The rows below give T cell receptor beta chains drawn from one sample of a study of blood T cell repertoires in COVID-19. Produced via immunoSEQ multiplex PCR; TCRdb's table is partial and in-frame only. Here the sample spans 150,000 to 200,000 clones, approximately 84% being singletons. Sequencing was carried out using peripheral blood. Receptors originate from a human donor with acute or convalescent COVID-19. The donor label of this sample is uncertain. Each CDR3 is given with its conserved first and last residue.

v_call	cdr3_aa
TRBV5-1	CASSLGGSGSSYEQYF
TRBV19	CASMMTGGNSPLHF
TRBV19	CASSADREREQYF
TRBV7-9	CASSYAGNTGELFF
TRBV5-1	CASSNPGLEGNIQYF
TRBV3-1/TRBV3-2	CASSLITLAGGNEQFF
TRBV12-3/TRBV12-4	CASGGLNTLHF
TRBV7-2	CASSPGHNTGELFF
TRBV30	CAWSIRGGRANEKLFF
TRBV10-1	CASSRSLAEGTYNEQFF
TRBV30	CAWSKGTSGRAYSYEQYF
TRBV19	CASSFTMNTEAFF
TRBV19	CASSLGQGEATEAFF
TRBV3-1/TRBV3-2	CASSQVPVATNEKLFF
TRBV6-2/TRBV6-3	CASSYSGRGSSYEQYF
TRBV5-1	CASSLTLVNRLKYNEQFF
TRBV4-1	CASSPPTGSGNTIYF
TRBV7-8	CASSLLSITGGANYGYTF
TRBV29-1	CSVTGSSQNTIYF
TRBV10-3	CAIRDRGDNSPLHF
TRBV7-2	CASSFLTGGRGEQYF
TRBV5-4	CASSPGTSAFNEQYF
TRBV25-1	CASSELGTLGNTIYF
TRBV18	CASSPPTGEETQYF
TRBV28	CASSSYILGTEAFF
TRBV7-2	CASSSSGSYNEQFF
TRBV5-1	CASSYMTELYGYTF
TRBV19	CASSIIRQGAGELFF
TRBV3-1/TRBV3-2	CASSQLGGQSFHYGYTF
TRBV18	CASSPGQAASGNTIYF
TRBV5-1	CASSLTGVSPLHF
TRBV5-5	CASSPAGGGAYTQYF